These 12 T cell receptor beta chains originate from one sample sequenced in a study of T cells in women clearing cervical HPV infection. Sequencing used immunoSEQ multiplex PCR; TCRdb keeps in-frame clones, though not all of them. The sample totals 15,000 to 20,000 clones. The sequenced material came from blood buffy coat. Receptors were obtained from a woman aged 18-70 years with a cervical HPV16 infection that either progressed to CIN3+ or cleared (not recorded which).

Remarks on this clone: The read ends 3 residues before the CDR3 terminus; that terminus is restored from the germline J gene. V is TRBV7-2 and J is TRBJ2-5; possibly TRBD2 for D (6 bases). CDR1 and CDR2 from the germline V gene are SGHTA and FQGNSA. The CDR3 length is 14 residues. The ends were cut back, 3 bases at V and 4 bases at J, with 12 bases in the middle. CDR3 sequence: CASSFRDFLETQYF. The DNA read from the CDR3 is TGTGCCAGCAGCTTTAGGGACTTTTTAGAGACC.

Comment on this clone: With the read ending 3 residues before the CDR3 end, the germline J gene is used to fill in that end. This chain uses TRBV7-9 with TRBJ2-3; possibly TRBD1 for D (6 bases). Looked up from germline, CDR1 is SEHNR and CDR2 is FQNEAQ (reference sequence). There are 15 residues in the CDR3. Partial CDR3 DNA: TGTGCCAGCAGCTTAGGGTCAGGGGAACGACAGCCG. Translated: CASSLGSGERQP. The complete CDR3 sequence is CASSLGSGERQPQYF.

Of note for this clone: The DNA ends 3 residues before the CDR3 does, and the rest of the CDR3 is filled in from the germline J gene. The chain has TRBV2 and TRBJ2-5; D is undetermined. Trimming took 4 bases from V and 5 from J, leaving 14 bases between them. This CDR3 spans 14 amino acids. The germline gives CDR1 SNHLY, CDR2 FYNNEI. Partial CDR3 DNA: TGTGCCAGCAGTGTCGAACTCCTAGGCGAGACC. This gives the protein CASSVELLGET. The complete CDR3 sequence is CASSVELLGETQYF.

Notes on this clone: Sequencing ends 3 residues short of the CDR3 end; the germline J gene provides the rest. The chain uses TRBV4-2 and TRBJ2-2, with TRBD2 matching 8 bases. This CDR3 region has 17 residues. CDR1 is LGHNA, CDR2 YNFKEQ, per germline. V was pared by 6 bases and J by 4 bases, with 13 bases of the junction left unmatched. The CDR3 is CASSQPAGVRITGELFF. The part of the CDR3 DNA that was read is TGTGCCAGCAGTCAACCAGCGGGGGTTCGGATCACCGGGGAG.

In the case of this clone: The CDR3 is cut off 3 residues early in the read; its end comes from the germline J gene. This sequence joins TRBV6-1 and TRBJ2-2, with a weak D call TRBD2 (7 bases). The CDR3 spans 15 residues. Germline CDR1 reads MNHNS; CDR2 reads SASEGT. CDR3 DNA, as far as it was read: TGTGCCAGCAGTGGGGGCAGGGGAGGGAATGAAAAG. This codes for CASSGGRGGNEK. The whole CDR3 sequence is CASSGGRGGNEKLFF.

For this clone: The observed sequence ends 3 residues before the CDR3 terminus, with the missing tail filled in from the germline J gene. The V and J genes are TRBV7-2 and TRBJ1-2; 10 nucleotides agree with TRBD1. The CDR3 length is 13 residues. CDR1 and CDR2 (germline): SGHTA, FQGNSA. The part of the CDR3 DNA that was read is TGTGCCAGCAGCAAGGACAGGGGGGAGAGC. Translation gives CASSKDRGES. The whole CDR3 reads CASSKDRGESYTF. The full variable domain, its missing parts supplied by reference TRBV7-2 and TRBJ1-2, is GAGVSQSPSNKVTEKGKDVELRCDPISGHTALYWYRQSLGQGLEFLIYFQGNSAPDKSGLPSDRFSAERTGGSVSTLTIQRTQQEDSAVYLCASSKDRGESYTFGSGTRLTVV.

In the case of this clone: The read ends 3 residues shy of where the CDR3 ends; the end is completed using the germline J gene. The gene calls are TRBV30 and TRBJ1-2; no definite D call. CDR1 is GTSNPN and CDR2 is SVGIG in the germline V gene (reference sequence). This CDR3 has 12 amino acids. This chain's CDR3 is CAWSRAQDTYTF. CDR3 bases read: TGTGCCTGGAGTAGGGCCCAGGATACC.

Comments on this clone: The CDR3 end falls 3 residues outside the read, so it is completed with the germline J gene. The gene calls are TRBV19 and TRBJ2-2; TRBD1 agrees at 9 bases. This CDR3 has 16 amino acids. Germline V gene sequence: CDR1 LNHDA, CDR2 SQIVND (reference sequence). The sequenced CDR3 bases are TGTGCCAGTAGTATCGGAAGGGACAGGGCTAATGAAAAG. It specifies CASSIGRDRANEK. The full-length CDR3 reads as CASSIGRDRANEKLFF.

As for this clone: The missing CDR3 end, 3 residues past where the read stops, is filled in from the germline J gene. The gene calls are TRBV10-1 and TRBJ2-5; D gene ambiguous. The V gene lost 3 bases and the J gene lost 4 bases, with 6 bases spanning the gap. This CDR3 comprises 12 residues. Germline V lookup: CDR1 WNHNN, CDR2 SYGVQD (reference sequence). The CDR3 reads CASSDKGETQYF. Incomplete CDR3 DNA: TGCGCCAGCAGTGATAAAGGAGAGACC.

As to this clone: The missing CDR3 end, 3 residues past where the read stops, is filled in from the germline J gene. This chain joins TRBV7-2 and TRBJ1-2; a weak D match, TRBD1 (6 bases). The CDR3 spans 12 residues. Germline CDR1 reads SGHTA; CDR2 reads FQGNSA. CDR3 sequence: CASSTQTGDYTF. The DNA read from the CDR3 is TGTGCCAGCAGCACTCAGACAGGCGAC.

About this clone itself: The read terminates 3 residues before the CDR3 end, so the remaining end is supplied by the germline J gene. The chain combines TRBV19 with TRBJ2-3; TRBD1 aligns across 11 bases. Looked up from germline, CDR1 is LNHDA and CDR2 is SQIVND (reference sequence). J was trimmed by 3 bases and V by 5 bases; bases with no gene match: 10. The CDR3 has 17 amino acids. CDR3 DNA, as far as it was read: TGTGCCAGTAGTGCTATTCCGGGACAGGGGGTGACAGATACG. The encoded protein is CASSAIPGQGVTDT. The full CDR3 protein reads CASSAIPGQGVTDTQYF.

Notes on this clone: The DNA ends 3 residues before the CDR3 does, and the rest of the CDR3 is filled in from the germline J gene. The chain has TRBV6-1 and TRBJ1-1; D unclear. From germline, CDR1 is MNHNS and CDR2 SASEGT. The CDR3 has 15 residues. CDR3 amino acids: CASSEAPGNTGEAFF. CDR3 DNA (partial): TGTGCCAGCAGTGAAGCCCCCGGCAACACCGGGGAA.